The entry below gives a single T cell receptor beta chain sequence along with its context. This table comes from immunoSEQ multiplex PCR, and its TCRdb copy is limited to in-frame clones, with some not included. The sample yields approximately 170,000 clones, around four fifths seen once. The sample originates from a study of blood T cell repertoires in COVID-19. Study-level background: Spain, Italy and the United States supplied samples that represented acute and convalescent COVID-19. The cDNA or gDNA used as material had been derived from T cells, B-cell-depleted T cells, or PBMCs.

The Seattle patients joined while their infection was active and were tracked longitudinally afterward. The source material was peripheral blood. The TCR originated in a woman in her sixties or seventies with COVID-19, enrolled during active disease.

CDR3 nucleotides: TGCGCCAGCAGCTTGTTTTCCGACACCGGGGAGCTGTTTTTT. It yields the protein CASSLFSDTGELFF. This sequence joins TRBV5-1 and TRBJ2-2; D ambiguous. Germline CDR1 SGHRS, CDR2 YFSETQ. The CDR3 length is 14 residues. V shed 1 base and J shed 3 bases, with 7 bases lying between them.